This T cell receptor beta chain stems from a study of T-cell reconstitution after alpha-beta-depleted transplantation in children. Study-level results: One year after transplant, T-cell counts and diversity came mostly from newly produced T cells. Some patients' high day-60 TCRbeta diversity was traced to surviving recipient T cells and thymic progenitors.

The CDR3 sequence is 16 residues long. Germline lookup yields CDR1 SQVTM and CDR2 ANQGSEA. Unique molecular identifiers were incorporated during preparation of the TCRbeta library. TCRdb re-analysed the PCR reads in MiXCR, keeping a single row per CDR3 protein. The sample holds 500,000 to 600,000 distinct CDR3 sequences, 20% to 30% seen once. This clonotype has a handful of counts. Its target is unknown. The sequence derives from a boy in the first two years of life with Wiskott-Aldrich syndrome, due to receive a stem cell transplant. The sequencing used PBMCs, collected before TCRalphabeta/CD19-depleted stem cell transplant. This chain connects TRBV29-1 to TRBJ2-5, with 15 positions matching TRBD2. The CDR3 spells CSIRTSGRASQETQYF. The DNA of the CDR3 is TGCAGTATCAGGACTAGCGGGAGGGCCTCCCAAGAGACCCAGTACTTC.